This TCR beta chain is drawn from a study of blood T cells in healthy people across ages. Sample donors were healthy Caucasian individuals that came from Russia, aged roughly 6 to 90. Combining a sample-barcoded 5' primer with a J-beta primer mix, a second PCR ran for roughly 6 to 12 cycles. From the 5' RACE reads, TCRdb called clonotypes with MiXCR, one entry per CDR3 protein. The data show about 400,000 distinct CDR3 sequences, roughly half seen once. Turning to this clonotype: The antigen remains undetermined.

Study observations and caveats: The authors considered diversity estimates from one million T cells to be underestimates. There were more naive CD4+ cells and higher diversity in long-lived donors than in aged donors. A roughly linear fall in TCR beta diversity per million T cells was seen with increasing age.

CDR1 and CDR2 from the germline V gene are SQVTM and ANQGSEA. The CDR3 is 12 amino acids. J gave up 13 bases and V 3 bases, and 8 bases lay outside the gene matches. The chain joins TRBV29-1 to TRBJ2-1; 8 nucleotides align to TRBD2. This receptor was taken from a man aged 55 to 70 in good health. Specimen: blood. The CDR3 nucleotides read TGCAGCGTTGACGGGGACGGGGGGGGACAGTTCTTC. Encoded protein: CSVDGDGGGQFF.